The clone carrying this TCR beta chain was found a few times. The antigen is not known. The data originate from a study of T-cell memory formation after mild COVID-19. Study outcomes and limitations: The study found contracting CD4+ clones mainly in CM and EM and contracting CD8+ clones in EMRA.

One entry per CDR3 protein, called by TCRdb with MiXCR from the 5' RACE reads. This table holds around 300,000 distinct CDR3 sequences, 8% to 9% found once. V gave up 0 bases and J gave up 14 bases; unmatched junction bases: 10. The germline CDR1 and CDR2 sequences are LGHNA and YSLEER. CDR3 size: 15 residues. The clonotype originates from a man in his late teens or twenties who had mild COVID-19 (a few samples of this study predate the infection). Cell type and time point are not known. The sequencing input was PBMCs or a T cell subset sorted from them (not recorded which). The rearrangement joins TRBV4-3 to TRBJ2-4, with 10 bases matching TRBD1. CDR3 loop: CASSQDWPGTGDEYF. DNA for the CDR3: TGCGCCAGCAGCCAAGATTGGCCCGGGACAGGGGACGAGTACTTC.